These 25 T cell receptor beta chains share one sample of origin, sequenced in a study of shared clonotypes between healthy human individuals. The data were produced by immunoSEQ multiplex PCR, yet TCRdb's version contains in-frame clones alone and is incomplete. This table has about a million clones, approximately 76% appearing once. The sequencing sample was made of memory CD4+ T cells sorted from blood. As to subset: CD45RA-negative fraction. These receptors all stem from a man between 18 and 29 years old in good health.

The J gene is TRBJ2-7, the V gene TRBV6-1; D uncertain. V lost 1 base and J lost 6, with 4 bases in between. The germline V gene has CDR1 MNHNS and CDR2 SASEGT. The CDR3 covers 11 residues. In nucleotides, the CDR3 is TGTGCCAGCAGTGAAGTTACCGAGCAGTACTTC. Translated: CASSEVTEQYF.

The CDR3 sequence: CASSRPPSGFYNEQFF. CDR3 DNA: TGTGCCAGTAGTAGACCCCCTAGCGGGTTTTACAATGAGCAGTTCTTC. The V call is TRBV19, the J call TRBJ2-1; TRBD2 matches at 8 bases. Unmatched junction bases numbered 9, after V lost 4 bases and J lost 4 bases. The germline CDR1 and CDR2 sequences are LNHDA and SQIVND (reference sequence). The CDR3 runs 16 residues. Supplemented by reference TRBV19 and TRBJ2-1, the full variable domain reads DGGITQSPKYLFRKEGQNVTLSCEQNLNHDAMYWYRQDPGQGLRLIYYSQIVNDFQKGDIAEGYSVSREKKESFPLTVTSAQKNPTAFYLCASSRPPSGFYNEQFFGPGTRLTVL.

The chain employs TRBV5-4 and TRBJ2-7; 7 bases are a match to TRBD1. Germline V gives CDR1 SGHNT, CDR2 YYREEE (reference sequence). This CDR3 has 14 residues. The junction had 5 bases not matched to a gene; V was cut back by 4 bases and J by 1 base. The CDR3, as DNA: TGTGCCAGCAGCCCCGACAGGGCTTCCTACGAGCAGTACTTC. Its protein is CASSPDRASYEQYF.

This clone was found once. The CDR3 spells CASSSQTSLSTEAFF. In DNA form, the CDR3 reads TGTGCCAGCAGCTCCCAGACCTCCCTTAGCACTGAAGCTTTCTTT. J is TRBJ1-1 and V is TRBV9; D is ambiguous. The V end was cut by 4 bases, the J end by 4 bases, with 17 bases between. CDR3 size: 15 residues. Germline-derived CDR1 and CDR2 are SGDLS and YYNGEE.

The chain is built from TRBV5-4 and TRBJ1-5; the match to TRBD1 covers 8 bases. CDR3 size: 15 residues. Germline V CDR1 and CDR2: SGHNT, YYREEE (reference sequence). Losses at the gene ends were 3 bases for V and 2 bases for J; bases not matched to a gene: 4. The CDR3 coding sequence is TGTGCCAGCAGCTGGGGGACAGGACGCAATCAGCCCCAGCATTTT. Protein product: CASSWGTGRNQPQHF.

The rearrangement uses TRBV7-2 and TRBJ1-6; D possibly corresponds to TRBD1 (5 bases). The CDR3 extends over 13 amino acids. Deletions cut 1 base from V and 14 bases from J, with 12 bases between. Germline V gene sequence: CDR1 SGHTA, CDR2 FQGNSA. The CDR3 loop reads CASSLEAGPALHF. The CDR3, as DNA: TGTGCCAGCAGCTTAGAAGCAGGGCCGGCCCTCCACTTT. The complete variable domain, with remaining parts taken from reference TRBV7-2 and TRBJ1-6, reads GAGVSQSPSNKVTEKGKDVELRCDPISGHTALYWYRQSLGQGLEFLIYFQGNSAPDKSGLPSDRFSAERTGGSVSTLTIQRTQQEDSAVYLCASSLEAGPALHFGNGTRLTVT.

Points on this clone: The likely explanation is a read error, given a far larger clone one base away. The gene calls are TRBV11-1 and TRBJ1-2; possibly TRBD1 for D (5 bases). The CDR3 has 12 amino acids. V was pared by 5 bases and J by 6 bases, with 10 bases between. Germline lookup yields CDR1 SGHAT and CDR2 FQDESV (reference sequence). CDR3 protein: CASSQGSHGYTF. The DNA for the CDR3 is TGTGCCAGCAGCCAGGGTTCGCATGGCTACACCTTC.

This chain uses TRBV10-3 with TRBJ2-2, with D unclear. The CDR3 runs 13 residues. The V and J ends lost 10 bases and 3 bases respectively, with 12 bases between them. Germline CDR1 and CDR2: ENHRY and SYGVKD. CDR3: CATFTSDTGELFF. The CDR3, as DNA: TGTGCCACCTTCACCTCTGACACCGGGGAGCTGTTTTTT.

The J gene is TRBJ2-7, the V gene TRBV4-1; 10 bases align to TRBD1. The CDR3 consists of 17 residues. Per germline, CDR1 MGHRA and CDR2 YSYEKL. The V and J ends lost 0 bases and 8 bases, in that order; junction bases with no gene match: 13. The CDR3 loop reads CASSQETPGQGNAKQYF. The CDR3 DNA sequence: TGCGCCAGCAGCCAAGAAACCCCGGGACAGGGGAACGCCAAGCAGTACTTC.

CDR3 in amino acids: CASRETGAKNIQYF. CDR3 in DNA: TGTGCCAGCAGGGAGACAGGGGCCAAAAACATTCAGTACTTC. The chain employs TRBV6-5 and TRBJ2-4; 7 bases are a match to TRBD1. V shed 6 bases, J shed 1 base, and the junction held 3 bases outside the gene matches. The CDR3 sequence is 14 residues long. Germline V gives CDR1 MNHEY, CDR2 SVGAGI.

J is TRBJ2-3 and V is TRBV6-5; D possibly corresponds to TRBD1 (6 bases). Germline V gene data show CDR1 as MNHEY and CDR2 as SVGAGI. This CDR3 spans 13 amino acids. V was clipped by 2 bases and J by 3 bases, with 6 bases between them. The CDR3 DNA is TGTGCCAGCAGTTACCAGGGGACAGATACGCAGTATTTT. As protein: CASSYQGTDTQYF.

The DNA for the CDR3 is TGTGCCAGCAGCTTAGATTTAGCGGGCCCCTATGGCTACACCTTC. This gives the protein CASSLDLAGPYGYTF. The chain has TRBV7-2 and TRBJ1-2; D unclear. With 1 base removed from V and 4 bases from J, the gap between germline ends came to 13 bases. This CDR3 comprises 15 residues. CDR1 is SGHTA and CDR2 is FQGNSA in the germline V gene. Full variable domain (remainder filled in from reference TRBV7-2 and TRBJ1-2): GAGVSQSPSNKVTEKGKDVELRCDPISGHTALYWYRQSLGQGLEFLIYFQGNSAPDKSGLPSDRFSAERTGGSVSTLTIQRTQQEDSAVYLCASSLDLAGPYGYTFGSGTRLTVV.

The rearrangement links TRBV2 to TRBJ1-4; D remains unclear. The germline gives CDR1 SNHLY, CDR2 FYNNEI. The CDR3 totals 16 residues. The ends were cut back, 1 base at V and 3 bases at J, with 12 bases in the middle. The CDR3 protein is CASSEGAAVPNEKLFF. For the CDR3, the DNA is TGTGCCAGCAGTGAAGGGGCAGCGGTACCTAATGAAAAACTGTTTTTT.

This clone appeared a few times. The chain couples TRBV21-1 to TRBJ2-7; the D segment call TRBD1 is taken from the table without a DNA check. TRBV21-1 is termed a pseudogene. The CDR3 loop spans 16 amino acids. CDR3 nucleotide sequence: TGTGCCAGCAGCCCGAGGCCTGGACAGGGAGACTACGAGCAGTACTTC. It encodes CASSPRPGQGDYEQYF.

CDR3 sequence: CASSSITSGRRGPTDTQYF. The CDR3 DNA is TGTGCCAGCTCATCAATTACTAGCGGGAGGCGAGGGCCCACAGATACGCAGTATTTT. The J gene is TRBJ2-3, the V gene TRBV18; the match to TRBD2 covers 12 bases. The CDR3 length is 19 residues. The germline V gene has CDR1 KGHSH and CDR2 LQKENI. V dropped 5 bases and J dropped 2; count of bases not matched to a gene: 14.

The CDR3 sequence: CATRTGANEQFF. CDR3 coding DNA: TGTGCCACGCGGACAGGGGCCAATGAGCAGTTCTTC. The J gene is TRBJ2-1, the V gene TRBV28; 9 positions agree with TRBD1. The V gene end was trimmed by 10 bases and the J gene end by 6 bases; junction bases not matched to a gene: 4. Germline V gives CDR1 MDHEN, CDR2 SYDVKM. CDR3 length: 12 residues.

The rearrangement links TRBV5-1 to TRBJ2-3; D is uncertain. Germline CDR1 SGHRS, CDR2 YFSETQ. CDR3 length: 15 residues. The V gene lost 2 bases and the J gene lost 2 bases, with 12 bases spanning the gap. The CDR3 nucleotides read TGCGCCAGCAGCTTCTTTGCGCCTAACACAGATACGCAGTATTTT. This encodes CASSFFAPNTDTQYF.

The chain combines TRBV18 with TRBJ1-2; the D gene is possibly TRBD1 (6 bases). Germline V gives CDR1 KGHSH, CDR2 LQKENI. The length of the CDR3 is 16 residues. Trimming took off 6 bases at V and 4 bases at J, with 21 bases between the two ends. This CDR3 is CASSPPAGGGFYGYTF. The CDR3 DNA is TGTGCCAGCTCCCCTCCGGCGGGGGGCGGATTCTATGGCTACACCTTC.

A single count supports this clone. V is TRBV30 and J is TRBJ1-1; no clear D. CDR3 length: 12 amino acids. Germline lookup yields CDR1 GTSNPN and CDR2 SVGIG (reference sequence). The V end was cut by 3 bases, the J end by 3 bases, with 8 bases between. CDR3 in amino acids: CAWSTRDTEAFF. The CDR3 DNA reads as TGTGCCTGGAGCACCCGGGACACTGAAGCTTTCTTT.

This clone showed up many times. J is TRBJ2-2 and V is TRBV7-9; D might be TRBD1 (6 bases). V lost 0 bases and J lost 4, with 9 bases in between. Germline values: CDR1 SEHNR, CDR2 FQNEAQ (reference sequence). The CDR3 runs to 15 residues. Here the CDR3 DNA reads TGTGCCAGCAGCTTAGCTGCAGGGGTCACCGGGGAGCTGTTTTTT. It translates to CASSLAAGVTGELFF.

The V and J genes are TRBV7-2 and TRBJ1-2, with 7 bases aligning to TRBD1. V shed 5 bases and J 8 bases; nucleotides not matched to a gene: 14. CDR1 is SGHTA and CDR2 is FQGNSA in the germline V gene. The CDR3 covers 15 residues. The CDR3 sequence: CASSPPDRAGSGYTF. The CDR3 DNA reads as TGTGCCAGCAGCCCCCCCGACAGGGCGGGATCCGGCTACACCTTC.

This clone was detected once. The rearrangement links TRBV11-2 to TRBJ2-7; 12 bases fit TRBD1. J lost 6 bases, V lost 5 bases, and 5 bases had no gene match. Germline CDR1 SGHAT, CDR2 FQNNGV. CDR3 length: 14 residues. The CDR3 sequence is CASSPGTGGGEQYF. Here the CDR3 DNA reads TGTGCCAGCAGCCCCGGGACAGGGGGCGGCGAGCAGTACTTC.

This clone was detected only a few times. V gene TRBV7-8 combines with J gene TRBJ1-1; D unresolved. Per germline, CDR1 SGHVS and CDR2 FQNEAQ. The length of the CDR3 is 15 residues. Trimming removed 2 bases at V and 0 bases at J, with 10 bases between. CDR3 protein: CASSLSDGLNTEAFF. DNA for the CDR3: TGTGCCAGCAGCTTATCCGACGGGCTGAACACTGAAGCTTTCTTT.

The rearrangement joins TRBV11-1 to TRBJ2-1, with D perhaps matching TRBD2 (5 bases). Germline V gene data show CDR1 as SGHAT and CDR2 as FQDESV (reference sequence). The CDR3 runs to 15 residues. With 1 base removed from V and 2 bases from J, the gap between germline ends came to 9 bases. CDR3 residues: CASSLGPGAYNEQFF. The CDR3 region has the DNA TGTGCCAGCAGCTTAGGCCCCGGGGCCTACAATGAGCAGTTCTTC.

Comments on this clone: This sample also contains other DNA sequences that code for the same CDR3. The chain employs TRBV5-1 and TRBJ1-5; TRBD1 might be the D (6 bases). The germline gives CDR1 SGHRS, CDR2 YFSETQ. CDR3 length: 15 residues. Trimming removed 0 bases from V and 2 bases from J, with 9 bases in between. CDR3 loop: CASSLEGVGNQPQHF. CDR3 bases: TGCGCCAGCAGCTTGGAGGGGGTAGGCAATCAGCCCCAGCATTTT.